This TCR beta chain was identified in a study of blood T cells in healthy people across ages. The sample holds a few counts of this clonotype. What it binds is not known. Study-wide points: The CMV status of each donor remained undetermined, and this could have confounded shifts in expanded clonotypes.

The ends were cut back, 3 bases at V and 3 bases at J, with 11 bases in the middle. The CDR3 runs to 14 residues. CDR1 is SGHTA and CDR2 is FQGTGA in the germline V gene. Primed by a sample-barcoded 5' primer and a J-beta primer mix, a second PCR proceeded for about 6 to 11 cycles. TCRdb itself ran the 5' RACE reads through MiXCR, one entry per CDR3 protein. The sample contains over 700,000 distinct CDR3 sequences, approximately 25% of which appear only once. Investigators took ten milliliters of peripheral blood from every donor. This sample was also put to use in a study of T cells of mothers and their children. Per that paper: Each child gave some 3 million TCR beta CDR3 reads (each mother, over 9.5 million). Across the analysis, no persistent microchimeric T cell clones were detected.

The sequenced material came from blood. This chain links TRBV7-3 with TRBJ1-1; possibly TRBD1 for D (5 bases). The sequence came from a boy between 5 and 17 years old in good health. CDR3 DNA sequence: TGTGCCAGCAGCTTTACGGAGGGGTACACTGAAGCTTTCTTT. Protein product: CASSFTEGYTEAFF. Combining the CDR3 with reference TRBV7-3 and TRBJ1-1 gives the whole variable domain GAGVSQTPSNKVTEKGKYVELRCDPISGHTALYWYRQSLGQGPEFLIYFQGTGAADDSGLPNDRFFAVRPEGSVSTLKIQRTERGDSAVYLCASSFTEGYTEAFFGQGTRLTVV.